This passage covers 18 T cell receptor beta chains from one sample sequenced in a study of cytomegalovirus exposure and HLA in healthy donors. PCR used 60 Vbeta primers and 13 Jbeta primers. This table comes from immunoSEQ multiplex PCR, and its TCRdb copy is limited to in-frame clones, with some not included. The sample carries some 160,000 clones, more than 70% recorded once. Sequenced input: PBMCs. These receptors were taken from a male donor in good health and CMV-seropositive.

This clone showed up just once. This chain joins TRBV5-4 and TRBJ1-2; 9 positions agree with TRBD1. Germline V CDR1 and CDR2: SGHNT, YYREEE (reference sequence). V shed 3 bases, J shed 1 base, and the junction held 7 bases outside the gene matches. The CDR3 runs to 16 residues. The CDR3 loop is CASSSPGQGRNYGYTF. The CDR3 DNA sequence: TGTGCCAGCAGCTCCCCGGGACAGGGACGTAACTATGGCTACACCTTC.

The chain is built from TRBV6-6 and TRBJ2-1, with D uncertain. Trimming shortened V by 4 bases and J by 3 bases, and 13 bases separated the two germline ends. The CDR3 is 15 residues long. The germline V gene has CDR1 MNHNY and CDR2 SVGAGI (reference sequence). CDR3 residues: CASSLIEAHYNEQFF. The CDR3 DNA reads TGTGCCAGCAGTTTAATCGAGGCTCACTACAATGAGCAGTTCTTC.

Details on this clone: Other DNA sequences in the same sample also yield this CDR3. The genes are TRBV7-2 and TRBJ1-3; 12 nucleotides match TRBD1. CDR3 length equals 14 residues. J gave up 8 bases and V 5 bases, and 4 bases lay outside the gene matches. Germline V gene lookup returns CDR1 SGHTA and CDR2 FQGNSA. In DNA, the CDR3 is TGTGCCAGCAGCCTCCGGGACAGGGGGCACACCATATATTTT. Translating it yields CASSLRDRGHTIYF.

This clone was picked up one time. This sequence joins TRBV6-6 and TRBJ1-3; possible D gene TRBD1, 5 bases. Germline values: CDR1 MNHNY, CDR2 SVGAGI (reference sequence). V lost 6 bases and J lost 4, with 19 bases in between. This CDR3 has 16 amino acids. CDR3 sequence (DNA): TGTGCCAGCAGCCCCGGCCTTAGGGGTGGGGGAAACACCATATATTTT. Its translation: CASSPGLRGGGNTIYF.

This sequence joins TRBV6-6 and TRBJ2-1; the D gene is possibly TRBD1 (5 bases). This CDR3 has 14 amino acids. Germline assignment: CDR1 MNHNY and CDR2 SVGAGI (reference sequence). The V end was cut by 6 bases, the J end by 5 bases, with 14 bases between. The CDR3 loop is CASRRSQAHNEQFF. Here the CDR3 DNA reads TGTGCCAGCAGAAGATCACAGGCCCACAATGAGCAGTTCTTC.

The rearrangement joins TRBV19 to TRBJ1-6; no firm D call. The V end was cut by 5 bases, the J end by 7 bases, with 15 bases between. The CDR3 loop spans 15 amino acids. CDR1 and CDR2 (germline): LNHDA, SQIVND (reference sequence). The CDR3 loop reads CASSGYGGTNSPLHF. The DNA of the CDR3 is TGTGCCAGTAGTGGCTACGGAGGAACCAATTCACCCCTCCACTTT.

This clone was picked up one time. The gene calls are TRBV5-1 and TRBJ1-5, with TRBD1 matching 7 bases. The junction had 10 bases not matched to a gene; V was cut back by 4 bases and J by 6 bases. Germline CDR1 and CDR2: SGHRS and YFSETQ. The CDR3 loop spans 15 amino acids. For the CDR3, the DNA is TGCGCCAGCAGCACAGGGGTAAAGGACGGTCAGCCCCAGCATTTT. It yields the protein CASSTGVKDGQPQHF.

This clone came up a few times. The V gene is TRBV5-5, the J gene TRBJ1-2; 8 nucleotides line up with TRBD1. Germline CDR1 SGHKS, CDR2 YYEKEE (reference sequence). This CDR3 has 14 residues. The V gene end was trimmed by 1 base and the J gene end by 4 bases; junction bases not matched to a gene: 3. The CDR3 nucleotides are TGTGCCAGCAGCTTGCCAGGGGGCGTCTATGGCTACACCTTC. This sequence encodes CASSLPGGVYGYTF.

This clone has just one count. The rearrangement links TRBV6-5 to TRBJ1-3; D is possibly TRBD1 (6 bases). CDR1 and CDR2 from the germline V gene are MNHEY and SVGAGI. Trimming shortened V by 5 bases and J by 0 bases, and 11 bases separated the two germline ends. The CDR3 extends over 15 amino acids. The chain's CDR3 is CASSTGQFSGNTIYF. DNA of the CDR3: TGTGCCAGCAGTACCGGACAGTTCTCTGGAAACACCATATATTTT.

The chain couples TRBV28 to TRBJ2-3; D is perhaps TRBD1 (5 bases). The CDR3 totals 13 residues. Germline assignment: CDR1 MDHEN and CDR2 SYDVKM. The germline V and J ends were trimmed by 6 bases and 4 bases, with 11 bases remaining between them. CDR3 protein: CASSRVGPDTQYF. The DNA of the CDR3 is TGTGCCAGCAGCCGCGTGGGGCCAGATACGCAGTATTTT.

This sequence joins TRBV11-1 and TRBJ2-1; 12 nucleotides align to TRBD2. Unmatched junction bases numbered 7, after V lost 5 bases and J lost 2 bases. The germline V gene encodes CDR1 SGHAT and CDR2 FQDESV (reference sequence). CDR3 size: 17 residues. In DNA form, the CDR3 reads TGTGCCAGCAGCCGCGGGACTAGCGGGTATCCCTACAATGAGCAGTTCTTC. Amino acids: CASSRGTSGYPYNEQFF.

This clone was seen a handful of times. The gene calls are TRBV2 and TRBJ2-3; 8 nucleotides align to TRBD2. The trim removed 5 bases at V and 2 bases at J, leaving 9 bases unmatched. This CDR3 comprises 16 residues. In germline, CDR1 is SNHLY, CDR2 FYNNEI. The CDR3 here is CASSPDTSGYTDTQYF. The CDR3 coding sequence is TGTGCCAGCAGTCCCGATACTAGCGGCTACACAGATACGCAGTATTTT.

The chain carries TRBV7-9 and TRBJ2-7, with 12 bases aligning to TRBD2. After removal of 5 bases from V and 6 bases from J, the junction contained 11 bases not matched to a gene. Germline V gene lookup returns CDR1 SEHNR and CDR2 FQNEAQ (reference sequence). This CDR3 region has 16 residues. CDR3 loop: CASSLTSGSALREQYF. The CDR3 nucleotides are TGTGCCAGCAGCCTGACTAGCGGGAGCGCGTTGCGCGAGCAGTACTTC.

V gene TRBV7-6 combines with J gene TRBJ1-2, with 10 positions matching TRBD1. Germline V gives CDR1 SGHVS, CDR2 FNYEAQ. V was clipped by 1 base and J by 9 bases; unmatched bases: 11. This CDR3 spans 16 amino acids. The CDR3 bases are TGTGCCAGCAGCTTAGGGCTGGACCGGGACAGGGGAAGCTACACCTTC. This encodes CASSLGLDRDRGSYTF.

The chain combines TRBV7-6 with TRBJ2-3; 7 nucleotides line up with TRBD2. CDR1 is SGHVS and CDR2 is FNYEAQ in the germline V gene. This CDR3 has 16 residues. V trimming: 1 base; J trimming: 1 base; junction bases outside the gene matches: 5. For the CDR3, the DNA is TGTGCCAGCAGCTTAGGTACGGGAGGAGGCACAGATACGCAGTATTTT. It specifies CASSLGTGGGTDTQYF.

The chain is built from TRBV6-5 and TRBJ1-2, with D possibly matching TRBD1 (5 bases). The CDR3 runs to 14 residues. V shed 10 bases and J shed 7 bases, with 22 bases lying between them. Germline V gene sequence: CDR1 MNHEY, CDR2 SVGAGI. CDR3 sequence reads: CATVTAQPGSGYTF. DNA of the CDR3: TGTGCCACCGTGACAGCCCAGCCAGGAAGTGGCTACACCTTC.

This clone was observed a few times. The chain is built from TRBV7-3 and TRBJ2-3, with D maybe TRBD2 (6 bases). The germline V gene has CDR1 SGHTA and CDR2 FQGTGA. The CDR3 extends over 16 amino acids. Deletions cut 3 bases from V and 2 bases from J, with 15 bases between. CDR3 sequence (DNA): TGTGCCAGCAGCTTTGCTCCGGGCGGGGCCACAGATACGCAGTATTTT. Its translation is CASSFAPGGATDTQYF.

The rearrangement joins TRBV7-2 to TRBJ2-5, with 8 bases that match TRBD2. Germline CDR1 reads SGHTA; CDR2 reads FQGNSA. The CDR3 is 16 residues long. The trim removed 5 bases at V and 3 bases at J, leaving 11 bases unmatched. The CDR3 nucleotides are TGTGCCAGCAGCAGGGGAGCAGCGGGAGTGAAAGAGACCCAGTACTTC. It is translated as CASSRGAAGVKETQYF.